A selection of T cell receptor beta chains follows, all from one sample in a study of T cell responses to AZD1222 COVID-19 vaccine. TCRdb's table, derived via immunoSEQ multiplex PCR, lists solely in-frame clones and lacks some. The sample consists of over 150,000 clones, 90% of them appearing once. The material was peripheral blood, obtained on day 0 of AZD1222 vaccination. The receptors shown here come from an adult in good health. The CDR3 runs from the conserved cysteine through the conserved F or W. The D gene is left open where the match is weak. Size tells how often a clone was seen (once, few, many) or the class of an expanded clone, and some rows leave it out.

cdr3_aa: CAWTPGIREKLFF
cdr3_nt: TGTGCCTGGACTCCTGGGATCCGTGAAAAACTGTTTTTT
j_call: TRBJ1-4
d_call: NA
v_call: TRBV30
clone_size: NA

cdr3_aa: CASSYVQGDYEQYF
cdr3_nt: TGTGCCAGCAGTTACGTACAGGGAGACTACGAGCAGTACTTC
j_call: TRBJ2-7
d_call: NA
v_call: TRBV6-5
clone_size: NA

cdr3_aa: CASTPHGTDNTEAFF
cdr3_nt: TGTGCCAGCACTCCACACGGGACGGACAACACTGAAGCTTTCTTT
j_call: TRBJ1-1
d_call: NA
v_call: TRBV6-5
clone_size: NA

cdr3_aa: CASSAIGGSGAEAFF
cdr3_nt: TGTGCCAGCAGTGCAATCGGGGGGAGTGGGGCTGAAGCTTTCTTT
j_call: TRBJ1-1
d_call: NA
v_call: TRBV25-1
clone_size: NA

cdr3_aa: CASSPRGDSNQPQHF
cdr3_nt: TGTGCCAGCAGCCCTCGTGGGGACAGCAATCAGCCCCAGCATTTT
j_call: TRBJ1-5
d_call: NA
v_call: TRBV9
clone_size: once

cdr3_aa: CASCADTGELFF
cdr3_nt: TGTGCCAGTTGCGCAGACACCGGGGAGCTGTTTTTT
j_call: TRBJ2-2
d_call: NA
v_call: TRBV19
clone_size: NA

cdr3_aa: CASSVTPAVLAPSSYNSPLHF
cdr3_nt: TGCGCCAGCAGTGTGACGCCGGCCGTTTTAGCCCCCAGCTCCTATAATTCACCCCTCCACTTT
j_call: TRBJ1-6
d_call: NA
v_call: TRBV10-1
clone_size: NA

cdr3_aa: CASGEGAGNTIYF
cdr3_nt: TGCGCCAGCGGCGAGGGGGCTGGAAACACCATATATTTT
j_call: TRBJ1-3
d_call: NA
v_call: TRBV5-1
clone_size: NA

cdr3_aa: CASSLTLSGGAFF
cdr3_nt: TGTGCCAGCAGCTTAACGTTATCAGGGGGGGCTTTCTTT
j_call: TRBJ1-1
d_call: TRBD1
v_call: TRBV7-3
clone_size: NA

cdr3_aa: CASSPDRVREKLFF
cdr3_nt: TGTGCCAGCTCACCGGACAGGGTGAGGGAAAAACTGTTTTTT
j_call: TRBJ1-4
d_call: TRBD1
v_call: TRBV18
clone_size: NA

cdr3_aa: CASSEHLGNQPQHF
cdr3_nt: TGTGCCAGCAGTGAACATCTCGGGAATCAGCCCCAGCATTTT
j_call: TRBJ1-5
d_call: NA
v_call: TRBV2
clone_size: NA

cdr3_aa: CASSVSGVRAEAFF
cdr3_nt: TGTGCCAGCAGCGTTTCAGGGGTTAGAGCTGAAGCTTTCTTT
j_call: TRBJ1-1
d_call: NA
v_call: TRBV9
clone_size: NA

cdr3_aa: CASSVKTGNYEQYF
cdr3_nt: TGTGCCAGCAGTGTCAAGACAGGGAACTACGAGCAGTACTTC
j_call: TRBJ2-7
d_call: TRBD1
v_call: TRBV2
clone_size: NA

cdr3_aa: CANRGNYGYTF
cdr3_nt: TGTGCCAATAGAGGTAACTATGGCTACACCTTC
j_call: TRBJ1-2
d_call: NA
v_call: TRBV12-3/TRBV12-4
clone_size: NA

cdr3_aa: CASSGGTGELFF
cdr3_nt: TGTGCCAGCTCAGGGGGCACCGGGGAGCTGTTTTTT
j_call: TRBJ2-2
d_call: TRBD1
v_call: TRBV9
clone_size: NA

cdr3_aa: CASSQGRQGLNEQYF
cdr3_nt: TGTGCCAGCAGCCAAGGCAGACAGGGGCTGAACGAGCAGTACTTC
j_call: TRBJ2-7
d_call: TRBD1
v_call: TRBV3-1/TRBV3-2
clone_size: NA

cdr3_aa: CASSPRTSGGTNEQFF
cdr3_nt: TGTGCCAGCAGCCCTAGGACTAGCGGGGGGACCAATGAGCAGTTCTTC
j_call: TRBJ2-1
d_call: TRBD2
v_call: TRBV5-4
clone_size: NA

cdr3_aa: CASNIGGRAEAFF
cdr3_nt: TGTGCCTCAAACATCGGGGGAAGGGCTGAAGCTTTCTTT
j_call: TRBJ1-1
d_call: NA
v_call: TRBV19
clone_size: NA

cdr3_aa: CASSYRGGRDNEQFF
cdr3_nt: TGTGCCAGCAGTTACCGGGGGGGCCGGGACAATGAGCAGTTCTTC
j_call: TRBJ2-1
d_call: TRBD2
v_call: TRBV6-2/TRBV6-3
clone_size: NA

cdr3_aa: CASSSILGTLEDTQYF
cdr3_nt: TGTGCCAGCAGCTCTATCCTAGGGACCTTAGAAGATACGCAGTATTTT
j_call: TRBJ2-3
d_call: NA
v_call: TRBV7-9
clone_size: NA

cdr3_aa: CASSLASNSYNEQFF
cdr3_nt: TGTGCCAGCAGCTTAGCGTCTAACTCCTACAATGAGCAGTTCTTC
j_call: TRBJ2-1
d_call: NA
v_call: TRBV11-3
clone_size: NA

cdr3_aa: CASSPRPAGGDYGYTF
cdr3_nt: TGCGCCAGCAGCCCTCGCCCGGCAGGGGGCGACTATGGCTACACCTTC
j_call: TRBJ1-2
d_call: TRBD1
v_call: TRBV5-1
clone_size: NA

cdr3_aa: CASSQESRGAYEQYF
cdr3_nt: TGCGCCAGCAGCCAAGAAAGCCGGGGGGCCTACGAGCAGTACTTC
j_call: TRBJ2-7
d_call: TRBD2
v_call: TRBV4-1
clone_size: NA

cdr3_aa: CASSVAVSAGELFF
cdr3_nt: TGTGCCAGCAGCGTAGCTGTCAGCGCCGGGGAGCTGTTTTTT
j_call: TRBJ2-2
d_call: NA
v_call: TRBV9
clone_size: NA

cdr3_aa: CAWCTTGGKQPQHF
cdr3_nt: TGTGCCTGGTGCACAACAGGGGGCAAACAGCCCCAGCATTTT
j_call: TRBJ1-5
d_call: TRBD1
v_call: TRBV30
clone_size: few

cdr3_aa: CSVEDPGVPYEQYF
cdr3_nt: TGCAGCGTTGAAGATCCGGGGGTCCCCTACGAGCAGTACTTC
j_call: TRBJ2-7
d_call: NA
v_call: TRBV29-1
clone_size: NA

cdr3_aa: CASRGTGVQPQHF
cdr3_nt: TGTGCCAGCAGAGGGACAGGGGTTCAGCCCCAGCATTTT
j_call: TRBJ1-5
d_call: TRBD1
v_call: TRBV9
clone_size: NA

cdr3_aa: CASRPRGGEGSNTEAFF
cdr3_nt: TGCGCCAGCAGGCCCCGTGGGGGGGAAGGGTCGAACACTGAAGCTTTCTTT
j_call: TRBJ1-1
d_call: NA
v_call: TRBV10-1
clone_size: NA

cdr3_aa: CASSEEEETQYF
cdr3_nt: TGTGCCAGCAGTGAAGAGGAAGAGACCCAGTACTTC
j_call: TRBJ2-5
d_call: NA
v_call: TRBV2
clone_size: NA

cdr3_aa: CASRKTSGPPYEQYF
cdr3_nt: TGCGCCAGCCGGAAGACTAGCGGGCCCCCCTACGAGCAGTACTTC
j_call: TRBJ2-7
d_call: TRBD2
v_call: TRBV4-1
clone_size: NA

cdr3_aa: CASSLDRGKDSPLHF
cdr3_nt: TGTGCCAGCAGCCTGGACAGGGGCAAGGATTCACCCCTCCACTTT
j_call: TRBJ1-6
d_call: TRBD1
v_call: TRBV9
clone_size: NA

cdr3_aa: CASSLGGFAMNTEAFF
cdr3_nt: TGCGCCAGCAGCTTGGGCGGATTTGCTATGAACACTGAAGCTTTCTTT
j_call: TRBJ1-1
d_call: NA
v_call: TRBV5-1
clone_size: NA

cdr3_aa: CASSIGNRGYNSPLHF
cdr3_nt: TGTGCCAGTAGTATCGGAAACAGGGGCTATAATTCACCCCTCCACTTT
j_call: TRBJ1-6
d_call: TRBD1
v_call: TRBV19
clone_size: NA

cdr3_aa: CATSRGQGAGGEQYF
cdr3_nt: TGTGCCACCAGCAGAGGACAGGGGGCAGGTGGCGAGCAGTACTTC
j_call: TRBJ2-7
d_call: TRBD1
v_call: TRBV15
clone_size: NA

cdr3_aa: CASSRPTGGADTEAFF
cdr3_nt: TGTGCCAGCAGCCGGCCGACAGGGGGCGCGGACACTGAAGCTTTCTTT
j_call: TRBJ1-1
d_call: TRBD1
v_call: TRBV3-1/TRBV3-2
clone_size: NA

cdr3_aa: CASSLMSSLYSGNTIYF
cdr3_nt: TGTGCCAGCAGCTTAATGTCCTCTCTTTACTCTGGAAACACCATATATTTT
j_call: TRBJ1-3
d_call: NA
v_call: TRBV11-2
clone_size: NA

cdr3_aa: CASGRETQYF
cdr3_nt: TGTGCCAGTGGGAGAGAGACCCAGTACTTC
j_call: TRBJ2-5
d_call: NA
v_call: TRBV19
clone_size: NA

cdr3_aa: CASSIQGNTEAFF
cdr3_nt: TGTGCCAGCAGCATCCAGGGGAACACTGAAGCTTTCTTT
j_call: TRBJ1-1
d_call: NA
v_call: TRBV27
clone_size: NA

cdr3_aa: CASGTGSTGELFF
cdr3_nt: TGTGCCAGCGGGACAGGGAGCACCGGGGAGCTGTTTTTT
j_call: TRBJ2-2
d_call: TRBD1
v_call: TRBV6-5
clone_size: NA

cdr3_aa: CASSATSGDLMGQFF
cdr3_nt: TGTGCCAGCAGCGCTACTAGCGGGGACTTAATGGGGCAGTTCTTC
j_call: TRBJ2-1
d_call: TRBD2
v_call: TRBV7-3
clone_size: NA

cdr3_aa: CASSQQTKRGATGELFF
cdr3_nt: TGTGCCAGCAGCCAACAGACTAAGCGGGGGGCCACCGGGGAGCTGTTTTTT
j_call: TRBJ2-2
d_call: TRBD2
v_call: TRBV13
clone_size: NA

cdr3_aa: CASSLSEGRKNEKLFF
cdr3_nt: TGCGCCAGCAGCCTCTCGGAAGGGAGAAAGAATGAAAAACTGTTTTTT
j_call: TRBJ1-4
d_call: NA
v_call: TRBV5-1
clone_size: NA

cdr3_aa: CASPHAGETTGGYF
cdr3_nt: TGTGCCAGCCCCCACGCCGGCGAGACCACGGGGGGGTACTTC
j_call: TRBJ2-7
d_call: TRBD2
v_call: TRBV6-7
clone_size: NA

cdr3_aa: CATSRGAGTGGHKQYF
cdr3_nt: TGTGCCACCAGCAGAGGGGCCGGGACAGGGGGCCACAAGCAGTACTTC
j_call: TRBJ2-7
d_call: TRBD1
v_call: TRBV15
clone_size: NA

cdr3_aa: CASSYSVDRKYEQYF
cdr3_nt: TGTGCCAGCAGTTACTCCGTGGACAGGAAATACGAGCAGTACTTC
j_call: TRBJ2-7
d_call: TRBD1
v_call: TRBV6-2/TRBV6-3
clone_size: NA

cdr3_aa: CASSSTGDLNEQFF
cdr3_nt: TGTGCCAGCAGCTCGACAGGGGACCTCAATGAGCAGTTCTTC
j_call: TRBJ2-1
d_call: TRBD1
v_call: TRBV11-3
clone_size: NA

cdr3_aa: CASSPSTDTQYF
cdr3_nt: TGTGCCAGCTCCCCTAGCACAGATACGCAGTATTTT
j_call: TRBJ2-3
d_call: NA
v_call: TRBV18
clone_size: NA

cdr3_aa: CASSQPPETQYF
cdr3_nt: TGTGCCAGCAGCCAACCCCCCGAGACCCAGTACTTC
j_call: TRBJ2-5
d_call: NA
v_call: TRBV7-2
clone_size: once

cdr3_aa: CASLPSSGGSYNEQFF
cdr3_nt: TGTGCCAGTCTCCCTTCTAGCGGGGGATCCTACAATGAGCAGTTCTTC
j_call: TRBJ2-1
d_call: TRBD2
v_call: TRBV19
clone_size: NA

cdr3_aa: CASSESGQGYEQYF
cdr3_nt: TGTGCCAGCAGTGAATCGGGACAGGGTTACGAGCAGTACTTC
j_call: TRBJ2-7
d_call: TRBD1
v_call: TRBV25-1
clone_size: NA